The 9 T cell receptor delta chains in this list originate from one sample, sequenced in a study of γδ T cells in repeated Plasmodium falciparum infection. TCRdb re-processed the multiplex PCR reads using CATT. The sample lists roughly 90,000 delta-chain clones, 1.4% to 1.5% occurring once. Vgamma9/Vdelta2+ and Vdelta2-negative gammadelta T cells were flow-sorted from PBMC for bulk sequencing. The source material was gamma-delta T cells from blood. The receptor source for this set is a pool of human donors (malaria-infected and uninfected, not separated).

This clone was recorded a few times. One base separates it from a far larger clone, so it is likely a read error. This sample also contains other DNA sequences that code for the same CDR3. The J gene is TRDJ1, the V gene TRDV1, with 8 positions matching TRDD3. The J gene is not listed in TCRdb, so it was assigned here from a DNA match to germline. With 2 bases clipped from V and 6 bases from J, the junction kept 20 bases outside the gene matches. Germline V gives CDR1 TSWWSYY, CDR2 QGS. The length of the CDR3 is 19 residues. In DNA, the CDR3 is TGTGCTCTTGGGGAATCTCCGTCCTTCGGACTGGGGGCACCGTATAAACTCATCTTT. It yields the protein CALGESPSFGLGAPYKLIF.

A note on this clone: TCRdb's listed protein matches a much larger clone and diverges from this DNA's translation at residue 12, likely through a read error; the protein shown comes from the DNA. Called V gene: TRAV38-2/DV8; the J gene was not called; no check of the table's D call, TRDD3, against the DNA was made. The CDR3 covers 19 residues. CDR1 and CDR2 from the germline V gene are TSESDYY and QEAYKQQN. The CDR3 region is CAYRSGDETGSHVGKGLIF. DNA for the CDR3: TGTGCTTATAGGAGTGGCGATGAAACGGGTTCCCACGTGGGAAAGGGGCTCATCTTT.

For this clone: TCRdb has a much larger clone's protein, which differs at residue 3 from the translation of this DNA, likely because of a read error; what is shown is the protein translated from the DNA. The rearrangement links TRDV2 to TRDJ1, with no clear D. The J gene is absent in TCRdb and was assigned here via DNA matching to germline. The germline V gene has CDR1 GEAIGNYY and CDR2 EKD. This CDR3 contains 15 residues. Trimming shortened V by 9 bases and J by 7 bases, and 26 bases separated the two germline ends. CDR3 nucleotides: TGTGCCCGTGTTCGCACAGAGTCGTACGGGCCTAAACTCATCTTT. This translates into CARVRTESYGPKLIF.

This clone was detected a few times. One base separates it from a far larger clone, so it is likely a read error. The same CDR3 arises from other DNA sequences in this sample as well. The genes are TRDV2 and TRDJ1; TRDD3 agrees at 7 bases. TCRdb is silent on the J gene; assignment here came from matching the DNA to germline. The CDR3 extends over 14 amino acids. The V and J ends lost 1 base and 2 bases, in that order; junction bases with no gene match: 3. Germline CDR1 and CDR2: GEAIGNYY and EKD. The CDR3 sequence: CACDTKGITDKLIF. CDR3 DNA sequence: TGTGCCTGTGACACTAAGGGGATAACCGATAAACTCATCTTT.

As concerns this clone: The protein in TCRdb stems from a much larger clone and differs at residue 4 from this DNA's translation, likely a read error; here the protein is translated from the DNA. CDR3 DNA: TGTGCCTGTGGCACCGGGATCTGGGGGATACGCGGGTACACCGATAAACTCATCTTT. Protein product: CACGTGIWGIRGYTDKLIF. The J gene is TRDJ1, the V gene TRDV2; 12 bases map to TRDD3. No J segment appears in TCRdb, so it was assigned here by matching the sequence to germline. The CDR3 has 19 residues. Per the germline V gene, CDR1 is GEAIGNYY and CDR2 is EKD.

This clone has ten or more counts. The protein in TCRdb stems from a much larger clone and differs at residue 9 from this DNA's translation, likely a read error; here the protein is translated from the DNA. The rearrangement links TRDV2 to TRDJ1; 9 positions agree with TRDD3. TCRdb carries no J gene annotation; the J gene was assigned here by matching the DNA with germline. After removal of 3 bases from V and 0 bases from J, the junction contained 16 bases not matched to a gene. CDR1 is GEAIGNYY and CDR2 is EKD in the germline V gene. This CDR3 spans 19 amino acids. The CDR3 region is CACDSMPGAGGSNTDKLIF. CDR3 in DNA: TGTGCCTGTGACTCAATGCCCGGTGCTGGGGGATCCAACACCGATAAACTCATCTTT.

Points on this clone: With only one base between it and a far larger clone, this is likely a read error. At the DNA level, this CDR3 is encoded by other sequences in the same sample as well. The rearrangement joins TRDV1 to TRDJ1, with TRDD3 identical over 7 bases. This CDR3 is 19 amino acids long. J gave up 0 bases and V 6 bases, and 19 bases lay outside the gene matches. In germline, CDR1 is TSWWSYY, CDR2 QGS. The DNA of the CDR3 is TGTGCTCTTGGAAAGACCGGGTACTACTGGGGCTCGTACACCGATAAACTCATCTTT. It yields the protein CALGKTGYYWGSYTDKLIF.

This clone has a count of ten or more. CDR3 sequence: CALGERHYRTGGYGVGNARTTIFYTDKLIF. The CDR3 bases are TGTGCTCTTGGGGAACGGCACTATCGTACTGGGGGATACGGCGTCGGCAACGCCCGCACCACAATATTTTACACCGATAAACTCATCTTT. The chain is built from TRDV1 and TRDJ1; 13 bases map to TRDD3. This CDR3 is 30 amino acids long. Germline CDR1 is TSWWSYY and CDR2 is QGS. V shed 1 base, J shed 0 bases, and the junction held 41 bases outside the gene matches.

This clone has just a few counts. The TCRdb record carries a much larger clone's protein, which differs from this DNA's translation at residue 10; a read error is the likely cause, and the protein listed here is the DNA translation. CDR3 residues: CACDTLKLGGATYTDKLIF. The CDR3 nucleotides read TGTGCCTGTGACACTCTGAAACTGGGGGGCGCTACGTACACCGATAAACTCATCTTT. V gene TRDV2 combines with J gene TRDJ1; TRDD3 agrees at 8 bases. Germline matching of the DNA provided the J gene here, since TCRdb leaves it blank. The CDR3 is 19 residues long. V lost 1 base, J lost 0 bases, and 15 bases stayed unmatched. The germline CDR1 and CDR2 sequences are GEAIGNYY and EKD.